Below, one TCR beta chain is given with its context. Sequencing used immunoSEQ multiplex PCR; TCRdb keeps in-frame clones, though not all of them. The sample yields 240,000 or so clones, roughly nine tenths seen once. The CDR3 has 16 residues. CDR1 MDHEN and CDR2 SYDVKM come from the germline V gene. V lost 6 bases to trimming and J lost 7 bases; unmatched junction nucleotides: 9. These data belong to a study of blood T cell repertoires in COVID-19. Sequencing was carried out using peripheral blood. The chain links TRBV28 to TRBJ1-6; 10 bases line up with TRBD1. The TCR sequence derives from a man aged 60-69 years with acute or convalescent COVID-19. The CDR3 sequence is CASRPAGTGANSPLHF. DNA for the CDR3: TGTGCCAGCAGGCCCGCCGGGACAGGGGCAAATTCACCCCTCCACTTT.